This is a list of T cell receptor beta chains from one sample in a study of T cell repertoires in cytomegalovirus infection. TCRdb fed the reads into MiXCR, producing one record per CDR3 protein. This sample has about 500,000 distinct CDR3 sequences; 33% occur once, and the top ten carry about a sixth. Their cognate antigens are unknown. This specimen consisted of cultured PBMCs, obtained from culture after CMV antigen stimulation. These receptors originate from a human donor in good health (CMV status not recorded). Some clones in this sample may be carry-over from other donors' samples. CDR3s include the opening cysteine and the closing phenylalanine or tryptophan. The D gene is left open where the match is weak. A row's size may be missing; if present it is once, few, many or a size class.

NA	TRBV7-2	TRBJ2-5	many	TGTGCCAGCAGCCCCATGACATACGGAGAGACCCAGTACTTC	CASSPMTYGETQYF
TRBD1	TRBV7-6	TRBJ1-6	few	TGTGCCAGCAGCTTAGATGGGACAGTTAATTCACCCCTCCACTTT	CASSLDGTVNSPLHF
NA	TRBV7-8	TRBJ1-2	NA	TGTGCCAGCAGCTTGGTCGGGGCTTACGAGGCCAACTATGGCTACACCTTC	CASSLVGAYEANYGYTF
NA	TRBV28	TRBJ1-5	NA	TGTGCCAGCACGGTCGGGGATCATCAGCCCCAGCATTTT	CASTVGDHQPQHF
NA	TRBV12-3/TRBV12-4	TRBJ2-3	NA	TGTGCCAGCAAGGAGTTAAGTGACACAGATACGCAGTATTTT	CASKELSDTDTQYF
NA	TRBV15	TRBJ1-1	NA	TGTGCCACCAGCAGAGAGCCGACTCAGGATTACACTGAAGCTTTCTTT	CATSREPTQDYTEAFF
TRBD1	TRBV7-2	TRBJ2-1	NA	TGTGTCAGCAGCTTAGGCCAGGGGGCAGATGAGCAGTTCTTC	CVSSLGQGADEQFF
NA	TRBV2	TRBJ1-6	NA	TGTGCCAGCAGTGACTCGCGGAATTCACCCCTCCACTTT	CASSDSRNSPLHF
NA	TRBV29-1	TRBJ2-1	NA	TGCAGCGTTAGCGAGCTGGCTCTAAACAATGAGCAGTTCTTC	CSVSELALNNEQFF
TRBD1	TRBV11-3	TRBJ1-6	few	TGTGCCAGCAGCCGAGGACAGGGAATTAATTCACCCCTCCACTTT	CASSRGQGINSPLHF
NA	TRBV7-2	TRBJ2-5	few	TGTGCCAGCAGCCCACTGGGGTACCAAGAGACCCAGTACTTC	CASSPLGYQETQYF
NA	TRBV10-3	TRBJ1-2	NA	TGTGCCACTGCGGCGTCCTACGGCTACACCTTC	CATAASYGYTF